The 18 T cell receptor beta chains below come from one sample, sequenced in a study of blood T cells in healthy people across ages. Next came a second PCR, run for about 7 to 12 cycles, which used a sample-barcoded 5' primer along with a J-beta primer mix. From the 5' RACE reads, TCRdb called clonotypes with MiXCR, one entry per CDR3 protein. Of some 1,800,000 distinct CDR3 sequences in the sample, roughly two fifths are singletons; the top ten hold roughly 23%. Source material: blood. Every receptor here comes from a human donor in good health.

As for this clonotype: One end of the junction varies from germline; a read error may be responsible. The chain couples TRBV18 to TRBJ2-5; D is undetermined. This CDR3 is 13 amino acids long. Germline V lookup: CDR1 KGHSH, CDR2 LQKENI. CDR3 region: CTSFSQVSETQYF. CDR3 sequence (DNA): TGTACCAGCTTCTCCCAGGTGTCTGAGACCCAGTACTTC.

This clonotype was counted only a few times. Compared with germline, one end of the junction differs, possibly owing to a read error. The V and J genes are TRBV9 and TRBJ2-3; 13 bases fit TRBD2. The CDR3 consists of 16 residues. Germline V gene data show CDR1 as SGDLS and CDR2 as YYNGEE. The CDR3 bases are TGTGCCAGCACCGTAGGACTAGCGGGGGAATGGGATACGCAGTATTTT. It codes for CASTVGLAGEWDTQYF. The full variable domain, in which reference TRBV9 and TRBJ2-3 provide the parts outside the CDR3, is DSGVTQTPKHLITATGQRVTLRCSPRSGDLSVYWYQQSLDQGLQFLIQYYNGEERAKGNILERFSAQQFPDLHSELNLSSLELGDSALYFCASTVGLAGEWDTQYFGPGTRLTVL.

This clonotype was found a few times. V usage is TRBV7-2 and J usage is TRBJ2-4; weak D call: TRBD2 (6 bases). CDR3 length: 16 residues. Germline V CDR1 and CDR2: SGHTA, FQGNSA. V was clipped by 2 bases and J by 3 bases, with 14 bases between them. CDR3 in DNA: TGTGCCAGCAGCTTAAGGTTAGCGGCACTCAAAAACATTCAGTACTTC. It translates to CASSLRLAALKNIQYF.

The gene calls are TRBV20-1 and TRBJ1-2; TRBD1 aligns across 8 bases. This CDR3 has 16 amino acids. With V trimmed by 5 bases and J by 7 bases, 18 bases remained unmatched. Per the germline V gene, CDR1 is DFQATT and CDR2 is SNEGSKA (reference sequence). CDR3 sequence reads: CSAEGETGGNGLGYTF. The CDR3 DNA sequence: TGCAGTGCTGAGGGGGAAACAGGGGGTAACGGTCTTGGCTACACCTTC.

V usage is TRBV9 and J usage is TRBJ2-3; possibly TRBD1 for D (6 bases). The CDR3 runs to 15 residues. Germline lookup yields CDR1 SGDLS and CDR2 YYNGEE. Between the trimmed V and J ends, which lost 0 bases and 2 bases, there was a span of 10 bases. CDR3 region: CASSVEDSYTDTQYF. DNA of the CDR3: TGTGCCAGCAGCGTAGAGGACAGTTACACAGATACGCAGTATTTT.

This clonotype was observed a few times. CDR3 nucleotide sequence: TGTGCCAGCAGCTTAGCTCAAAACTCTGGCAGGGGATTGACAGATACGCAGTATTTT. Translating it yields CASSLAQNSGRGLTDTQYF. The rearrangement joins TRBV7-6 to TRBJ2-3, with a weak D call TRBD1 (6 bases). Per the germline V gene, CDR1 is SGHVS and CDR2 is FNYEAQ. The germline V and J ends were trimmed by 0 bases and 3 bases, with 22 bases remaining between them. The CDR3 contains 19 residues.

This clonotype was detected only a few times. The CDR3 here is CASSNTGDYSYEQYF. The CDR3 nucleotides read TGTGCCAGCAGTAATACAGGGGATTACTCCTACGAGCAGTACTTC. The J gene is TRBJ2-7, the V gene TRBV6-2 or TRBV6-3; 7 bases are a match to TRBD1. Germline values: CDR1 MNHEY, CDR2 SVGEGT. The CDR3 length is 15 residues. J was trimmed by 0 bases and V by 5 bases; bases with no gene match: 7.

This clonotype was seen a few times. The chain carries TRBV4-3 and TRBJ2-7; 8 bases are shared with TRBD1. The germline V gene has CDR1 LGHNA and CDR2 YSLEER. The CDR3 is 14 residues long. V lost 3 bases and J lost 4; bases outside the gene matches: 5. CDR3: CASSHRTGMYEQYF. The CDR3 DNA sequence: TGCGCCAGCAGCCACCGGACAGGGATGTACGAGCAGTACTTC.

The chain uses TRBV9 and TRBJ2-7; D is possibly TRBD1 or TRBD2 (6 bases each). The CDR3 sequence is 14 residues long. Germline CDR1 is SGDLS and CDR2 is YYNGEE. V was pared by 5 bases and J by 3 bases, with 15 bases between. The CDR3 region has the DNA TGTGCCAGCAGTCCCGGGGGCAGGCTCTACGAGCAGTACTTC. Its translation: CASSPGGRLYEQYF.

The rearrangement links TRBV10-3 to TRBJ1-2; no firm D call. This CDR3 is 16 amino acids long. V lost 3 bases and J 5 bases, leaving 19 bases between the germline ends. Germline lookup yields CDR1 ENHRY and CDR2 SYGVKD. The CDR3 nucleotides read TGTGCCATCAGTGAAGGCGTGGGTCAGACCGATTATGGCTACACCTTC. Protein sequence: CAISEGVGQTDYGYTF.

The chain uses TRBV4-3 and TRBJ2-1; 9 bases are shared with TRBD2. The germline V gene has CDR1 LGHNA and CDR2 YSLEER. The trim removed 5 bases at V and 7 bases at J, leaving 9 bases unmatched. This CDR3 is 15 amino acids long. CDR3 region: CASSDQRLAGNEQFF. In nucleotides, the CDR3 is TGCGCCAGCAGCGATCAAAGGCTAGCGGGGAATGAGCAGTTCTTC.

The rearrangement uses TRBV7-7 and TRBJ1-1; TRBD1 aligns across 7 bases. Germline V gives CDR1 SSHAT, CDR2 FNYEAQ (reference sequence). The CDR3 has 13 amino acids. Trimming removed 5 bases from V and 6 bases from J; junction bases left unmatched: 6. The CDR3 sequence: CASSPDRDAEAFF. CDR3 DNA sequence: TGTGCCAGCAGCCCCGACAGGGACGCTGAAGCTTTCTTT.

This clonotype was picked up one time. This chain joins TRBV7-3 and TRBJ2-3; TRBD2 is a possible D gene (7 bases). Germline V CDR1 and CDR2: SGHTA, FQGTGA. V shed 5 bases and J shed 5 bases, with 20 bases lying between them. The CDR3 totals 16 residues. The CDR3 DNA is TGTGCCAGCAGCAAAAATGGTGGGGGGGGCGGAGATACGCAGTATTTT. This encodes CASSKNGGGGGDTQYF.

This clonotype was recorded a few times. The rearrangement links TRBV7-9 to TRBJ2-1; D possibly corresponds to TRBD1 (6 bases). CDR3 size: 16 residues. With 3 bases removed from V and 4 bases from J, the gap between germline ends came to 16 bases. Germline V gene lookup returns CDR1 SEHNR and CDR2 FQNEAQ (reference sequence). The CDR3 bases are TGTGCCAGCAGCTTCCTGCCGGGACAAATATACAATGAGCAGTTCTTC. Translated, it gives CASSFLPGQIYNEQFF.

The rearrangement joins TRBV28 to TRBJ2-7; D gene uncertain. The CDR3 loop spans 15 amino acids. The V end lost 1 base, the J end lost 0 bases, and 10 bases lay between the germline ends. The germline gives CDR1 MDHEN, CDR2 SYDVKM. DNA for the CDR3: TGTGCCAGCAGTTTATATTCGCGAGGCTCCTACGAGCAGTACTTC. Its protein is CASSLYSRGSYEQYF.

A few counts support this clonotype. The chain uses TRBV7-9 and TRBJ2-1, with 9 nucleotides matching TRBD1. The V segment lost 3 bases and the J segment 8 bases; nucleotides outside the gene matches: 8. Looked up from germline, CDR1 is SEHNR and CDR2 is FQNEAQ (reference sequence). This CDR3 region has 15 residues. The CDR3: CASSFFWDRVDEQFF. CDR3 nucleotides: TGTGCCAGCAGCTTCTTCTGGGACAGGGTAGATGAGCAGTTCTTC.

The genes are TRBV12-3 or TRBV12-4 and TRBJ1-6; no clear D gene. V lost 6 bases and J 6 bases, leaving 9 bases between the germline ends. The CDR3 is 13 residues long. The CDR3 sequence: CASSPVLNSPLHF. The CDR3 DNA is TGTGCCAGCAGCCCTGTCCTTAATTCACCCCTCCACTTT.

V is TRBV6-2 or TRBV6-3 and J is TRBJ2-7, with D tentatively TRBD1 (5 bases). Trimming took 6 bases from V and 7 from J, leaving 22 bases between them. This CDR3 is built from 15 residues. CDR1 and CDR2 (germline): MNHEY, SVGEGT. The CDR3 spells CASRPNVLGLREQYF. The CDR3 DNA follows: TGTGCCAGCAGACCGAATGTCCTGGGGCTCCGAGAGCAGTACTTC.